These 21 T cell receptor beta chains originate from one sample sequenced in a study of blood T cell repertoires in COVID-19 (dated by TCRdb to 2018 to 2020). Libraries were made using the immunoSEQ multiplex PCR assay. As stored in TCRdb, this immuneACCESS dataset retains in-frame rearrangements with V and J assigned. A fraction of the clones does not appear; measured against another copy, unresolved V genes explain less than half of the discrepancy, and the remainder lacks a known reason. For this sample the table gives tens of thousands of clones, of which approximately 85% were detected only once. Of the sample, approximately 25% falls within the top ten clones. Sample: peripheral blood. The receptors come from a human donor in a cohort sampled during active COVID-19.

This clone appeared a single time. V gene TRBV5-4 combines with J gene TRBJ2-3; TRBD2 matches at 8 bases. Germline V gene sequence: CDR1 SGHNT, CDR2 YYREEE (reference sequence). There are 16 residues in the CDR3. Trimming cost V 2 bases and J 2 bases; bases outside gene matches: 7. The CDR3 DNA reads TGTGCCAGCAGCTTCGGGCGGGGGGCGTTCACAGATACGCAGTATTTT. Translated: CASSFGRGAFTDTQYF.

The rearrangement joins TRBV12-3 or TRBV12-4 to TRBJ2-7; 8 nucleotides align to TRBD1. The trim removed 5 bases at V and 5 bases at J, leaving 5 bases unmatched. This CDR3 comprises 13 residues. As DNA, the CDR3 is TGTGCCAGCAGTCGACAGGGGATACACGAGCAGTACTTC. It is translated as CASSRQGIHEQYF.

The table lists this clone with a few counts. The chain employs TRBV7-9 and TRBJ2-1; D ambiguous. Trimming stripped 3 bases from V and 5 bases from J, with 8 bases between. The length of the CDR3 is 13 residues. Germline V gene data show CDR1 as SEHNR and CDR2 as FQNEAQ (reference sequence). CDR3 DNA sequence: TGTGCCAGCAGCTTCAGGAAGAACAATGAGCAGTTCTTC. It specifies CASSFRKNNEQFF.

This clone was picked up one time. V usage is TRBV30 and J usage is TRBJ1-1; perhaps TRBD1 as D (6 bases). The CDR3 covers 12 residues. The germline gives CDR1 GTSNPN, CDR2 SVGIG (reference sequence). V gave up 7 bases and J gave up 1 base, with 10 bases separating them. CDR3 DNA sequence: TGTGCCTCCGACAGGACGAACACTGAAGCTTTCTTT. Amino acids: CASDRTNTEAFF.

V usage is TRBV29-1 and J usage is TRBJ2-6, with TRBD1 identical over 7 bases. J lost 2 bases, V lost 7 bases, and 14 bases had no gene match. The CDR3 is 17 residues long. Germline values: CDR1 SQVTM, CDR2 ANQGSEA. CDR3 nucleotide sequence: TGCAGCGGACTTGCGACAGGGATTGGGGCTGGGGCCAACGTCCTGACTTTC. Protein product: CSGLATGIGAGANVLTF.

Here the CDR3 reads CASSFSGYYQPQHF. The CDR3 bases are TGTGCCAGCAGTTTTAGTGGTTACTATCAGCCCCAGCATTTT. This chain links TRBV28 with TRBJ1-5; no firm D call. V was clipped by 3 bases and J by 5 bases, with 11 bases between them. Germline V gives CDR1 MDHEN, CDR2 SYDVKM. The CDR3 loop spans 14 amino acids. Supplemented by reference TRBV28 and TRBJ1-5, the full variable domain reads DVKVTQSSRYLVKRTGEKVFLECVQDMDHENMFWYRQDPGLGLRLIYFSYDVKMKEKGDIPEGYSVSREKKERFSLILESASTNQTSMYLCASSFSGYYQPQHFGDGTRLSIL.

This chain links TRBV15 with TRBJ1-2; D is unresolved. Per the germline V gene, CDR1 is LNHNV and CDR2 is YYDKDF (reference sequence). V was clipped by 1 base and J by 4 bases, with 7 bases between them. The CDR3 runs 13 residues. The chain's CDR3 is CATSRGLSYGYTF. The CDR3 region has the DNA TGTGCCACCAGCAGAGGGTTGAGCTATGGCTACACCTTC.

The J gene is TRBJ1-3, the V gene TRBV19, with TRBD1 as a possible D gene (6 bases). The CDR3 totals 15 residues. Germline CDR1 reads LNHDA; CDR2 reads SQIVND (reference sequence). V lost 6 bases and J lost 0, with 12 bases in between. For the CDR3, the DNA is TGTGCCAGTAGCGGACAGTGGAGCTCTGGAAACACCATATATTTT. Amino acids: CASSGQWSSGNTIYF.

The J gene is TRBJ2-7, the V gene TRBV19, with TRBD1 identical over 9 bases. Germline CDR1 reads LNHDA; CDR2 reads SQIVND (reference sequence). The CDR3 spans 15 residues. The trim removed 5 bases at V and 2 bases at J, leaving 7 bases unmatched. CDR3 nucleotide sequence: TGTGCCAGTAGTTGGGGACAGGGAAGACCCTACGAGCAGTACTTC. This codes for CASSWGQGRPYEQYF.

The chain uses TRBV12-3 or TRBV12-4 and TRBJ1-2; TRBD1 agrees at 9 bases. CDR3 length equals 13 residues. The V gene end was trimmed by 6 bases and the J gene end by 6 bases; junction bases not matched to a gene: 5. CDR3: CASSPDRGHGYTF. The DNA for the CDR3 is TGTGCCAGCAGCCCGGACAGGGGACATGGCTACACCTTC.

This clone was recorded only once. V gene TRBV6-1 combines with J gene TRBJ2-7; TRBD1 aligns across 7 bases. Germline loops: CDR1 MNHNS, CDR2 SASEGT. J was trimmed by 3 bases and V by 1 base; bases with no gene match: 6. The CDR3 runs to 15 residues. CDR3 loop: CASSEEGAHYYEQYF. CDR3 nucleotide sequence: TGTGCCAGCAGTGAAGAGGGGGCCCACTACTACGAGCAGTACTTC.

V usage is TRBV19 and J usage is TRBJ2-7; 10 bases agree with TRBD1. J gave up 0 bases and V 5 bases, and 4 bases lay outside the gene matches. Per germline, CDR1 LNHDA and CDR2 SQIVND (reference sequence). The CDR3 length is 15 residues. CDR3 in amino acids: CASSAGTGASYEQYF. The CDR3, as DNA: TGTGCCAGTAGTGCCGGGACAGGGGCCTCCTACGAGCAGTACTTC. The whole variable domain, filled in from reference TRBV19 and TRBJ2-7, reads DGGITQSPKYLFRKEGQNVTLSCEQNLNHDAMYWYRQDPGQGLRLIYYSQIVNDFQKGDIAEGYSVSREKKESFPLTVTSAQKNPTAFYLCASSAGTGASYEQYFGPGTRLTVT.

The chain combines TRBV4-2 with TRBJ1-3; 9 bases map to TRBD1. This CDR3 has 17 amino acids. Germline V gene sequence: CDR1 LGHNA, CDR2 YNFKEQ. Trimming cost V 0 bases and J 0 bases; bases outside gene matches: 3. The DNA for the CDR3 is TGTGCCAGCAGCCAAGAAATGACAGGGGGCTCTGGAAACACCATATATTTT. Protein sequence: CASSQEMTGGSGNTIYF.

The chain is built from TRBV5-6 and TRBJ2-6, with a weak D call TRBD1 (6 bases). The V end lost 2 bases, the J end lost 0 bases, and 15 bases lay between the germline ends. CDR3 length: 18 amino acids. Germline CDR1 and CDR2: SGHDT and YYEEEE. CDR3 nucleotide sequence: TGTGCCAGCAGCTTCCCTTACAGGGCGATCTCTGGGGCCAACGTCCTGACTTTC. Amino acid sequence: CASSFPYRAISGANVLTF.

This rearrangement joins TRBV5-6 to TRBJ2-1; the match to TRBD2 covers 7 bases. Germline CDR1 reads SGHDT; CDR2 reads YYEEEE. After removal of 4 bases from V and 0 bases from J, the junction contained 13 bases not matched to a gene. The CDR3 has 18 residues. The CDR3, as DNA: TGTGCCAGCAGCCTTACCCGACGCGGGGGACCCTCCTACAATGAGCAGTTCTTC. This translates into CASSLTRRGGPSYNEQFF.

The chain couples TRBV2 to TRBJ1-4; 8 nucleotides align to TRBD1. After removal of 4 bases from V and 7 bases from J, the junction contained 5 bases not matched to a gene. The CDR3 extends over 14 amino acids. Germline CDR1 is SNHLY and CDR2 is FYNNEI. The CDR3 bases are TGTGCCAGCAGTGGCCAGGGGGCAGGTGAAAAACTGTTTTTT. Protein product: CASSGQGAGEKLFF. Combining the CDR3 with reference TRBV2 and TRBJ1-4 gives the whole variable domain EPEVTQTPSHQVTQMGQEVILRCVPISNHLYFYWYRQILGQKVEFLVSFYNNEISEKSEIFDDQFSVERPDGSNFTLKIRSTKLEDSAMYFCASSGQGAGEKLFFGSGTQLSVL.

The chain joins TRBV5-5 to TRBJ2-1, with D possibly being TRBD2 (5 bases). The CDR3 contains 15 residues. V lost 1 base and J 0 bases, leaving 8 bases between the germline ends. In germline, CDR1 is SGHKS, CDR2 YYEKEE (reference sequence). The CDR3 reads CASSLLRDSYNEQFF. The CDR3 nucleotides are TGTGCCAGCAGCTTGTTACGGGACTCCTACAATGAGCAGTTCTTC.

V is TRBV25-1 and J is TRBJ1-2; D gene unclear. V was cut by 5 bases and J by 8 bases, with 21 bases left in between. Germline V gene sequence: CDR1 MGHDK, CDR2 SYGVNS. The CDR3 extends over 15 amino acids. DNA for the CDR3: TGTGCCAGCAGTCCCTATCTAGGGAGCGATGAGGGCTACACCTTC. This gives the protein CASSPYLGSDEGYTF.

The chain has TRBV30 and TRBJ2-3; D call uncertain. The V gene's germline CDR1 is GTSNPN and CDR2 SVGIG (reference sequence). Trimming stripped 0 bases from V and 3 bases from J, with 10 bases between. The CDR3 spans 14 residues. CDR3 in DNA: TGTGCCTGGAGTGTAACGGGTCCAACAGATACGCAGTATTTT. Residues: CAWSVTGPTDTQYF.

V is TRBV29-1 and J is TRBJ2-3; 11 positions agree with TRBD1. Trimming took 7 bases from V and 4 from J; bases not matched to a gene: 7. Germline CDR1 is SQVTM and CDR2 is ANQGSEA. The CDR3 totals 14 residues. The CDR3 protein is CSGGGQGAPDTQYF. DNA for the CDR3: TGCAGCGGGGGCGGACAGGGGGCCCCAGATACGCAGTATTTT.

The J gene is TRBJ2-1, the V gene TRBV15; unclear D gene. V was shortened by 7 bases and J by 6 bases, with 7 bases between the two germline ends. The CDR3 loop spans 11 amino acids. The V gene's germline CDR1 is LNHNV and CDR2 YYDKDF (reference sequence). For the CDR3, the DNA is TGTGCCACCACCCTTCGCAATGAGCAGTTCTTC. It translates to CATTLRNEQFF.